This entry concerns a single T cell receptor (beta chain). The antigen remains unidentified. These data belong to a study of CD8 T cells in ankylosing spondylitis. The study's findings and limits: Within ankylosing spondylitis blood, a TCR beta motif made up of fewer than ten highly homologous variants appeared to be characteristic.

After removal of 5 bases from V and 0 bases from J, the junction contained 22 bases not matched to a gene. Germline loops: CDR1 LGHNA, CDR2 YNFKEQ. There are 21 residues in the CDR3. Each TCR beta library was made by quantitative 5'-RACE that incorporated molecular barcodes. TCRdb re-called the 5' RACE reads through MiXCR, storing one row per CDR3 protein. Among fewer than 750,000 distinct CDR3 sequences listed, roughly 19% were seen once. The source material was blood, either unsorted or a sorted T cell fraction (not recorded which). The chain links TRBV4-2 to TRBJ2-1; TRBD2 aligns across 7 bases. This receptor was identified in a male donor with ankylosing spondylitis. The DNA for the CDR3 is TGTGCCAGCAGCGAGGATAGACTCGGGACTACGATGCGTAGCTCCTACAATGAGCAGTTCTTC. This encodes CASSEDRLGTTMRSSYNEQFF.